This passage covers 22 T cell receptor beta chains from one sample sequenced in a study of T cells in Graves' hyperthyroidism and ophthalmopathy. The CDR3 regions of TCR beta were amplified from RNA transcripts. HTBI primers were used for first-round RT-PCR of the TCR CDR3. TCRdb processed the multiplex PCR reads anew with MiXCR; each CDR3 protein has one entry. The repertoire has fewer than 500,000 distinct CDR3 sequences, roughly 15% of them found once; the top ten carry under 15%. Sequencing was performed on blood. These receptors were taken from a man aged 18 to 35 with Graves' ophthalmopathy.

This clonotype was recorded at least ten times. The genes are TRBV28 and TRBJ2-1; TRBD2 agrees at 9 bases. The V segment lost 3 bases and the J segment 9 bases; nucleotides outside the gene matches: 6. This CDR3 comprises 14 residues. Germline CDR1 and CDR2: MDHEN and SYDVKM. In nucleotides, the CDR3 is TGTGCCAGCAGTTTGCCTAGCGGGAACGGTGAGCAGTTCTTC. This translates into CASSLPSGNGEQFF.

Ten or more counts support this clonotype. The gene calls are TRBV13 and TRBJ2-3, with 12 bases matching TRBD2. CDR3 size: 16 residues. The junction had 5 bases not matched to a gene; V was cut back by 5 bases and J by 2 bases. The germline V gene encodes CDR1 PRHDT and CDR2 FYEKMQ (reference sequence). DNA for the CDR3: TGTGCCAGCAGCACGACTAGCGGGAGTTCCACAGATACGCAGTATTTT. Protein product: CASSTTSGSSTDTQYF. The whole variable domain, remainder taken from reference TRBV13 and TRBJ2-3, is AAGVIQSPRHLIKEKRETATLKCYPIPRHDTVYWYQQGPGQDPQFLISFYEKMQSDKGSIPDRFSAQQFSDYHSELNMSSLELGDSALYFCASSTTSGSSTDTQYFGPGTRLTVL.

The CDR3 loop reads CASSQQHSGNTIYF. The CDR3 nucleotides read TGTGCCAGCAGCCAACAACACTCTGGAAACACCATATATTTT. This chain joins TRBV11-2 and TRBJ1-3; D not resolved. The CDR3 is 14 residues long. V gave up 5 bases and J gave up 0 bases, with 8 bases separating them. Germline CDR1 is SGHAT and CDR2 is FQNNGV. The full variable domain, in which reference TRBV11-2 and TRBJ1-3 provide the parts outside the CDR3, is EAGVAQSPRYKIIEKRQSVAFWCNPISGHATLYWYQQILGQGPKLLIQFQNNGVVDDSQLPKDRFSAERLKGVDSTLKIQPAKLEDSAVYLCASSQQHSGNTIYFGEGSWLTVV.

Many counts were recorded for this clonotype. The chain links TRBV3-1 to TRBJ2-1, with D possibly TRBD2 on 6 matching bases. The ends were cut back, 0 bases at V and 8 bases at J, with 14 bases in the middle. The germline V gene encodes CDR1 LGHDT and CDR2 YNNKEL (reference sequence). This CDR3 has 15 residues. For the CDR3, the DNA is TGTGCCAGCAGCCAAGAAGGGACTTCCGGGGATGAGCAGTTCTTC. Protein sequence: CASSQEGTSGDEQFF.

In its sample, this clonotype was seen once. The CDR3 spells CASSWGQGGTGELFF. CDR3 sequence (DNA): TGTGCCAGCAGCTGGGGACAGGGGGGCACCGGGGAGCTGTTTTTT. The chain has TRBV11-2 and TRBJ2-2, with 11 bases matching TRBD1. Germline V gene lookup returns CDR1 SGHAT and CDR2 FQNNGV. V lost 4 bases and J lost 4; bases outside the gene matches: 2. CDR3 length: 15 amino acids.

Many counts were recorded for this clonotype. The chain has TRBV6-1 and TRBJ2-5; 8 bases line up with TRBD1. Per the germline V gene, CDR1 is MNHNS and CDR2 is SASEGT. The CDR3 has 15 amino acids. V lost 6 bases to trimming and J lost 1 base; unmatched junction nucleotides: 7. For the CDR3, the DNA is TGTGCCAGCAGCCACCCGACAGGGGCCCAAGAGACCCAGTACTTC. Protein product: CASSHPTGAQETQYF.

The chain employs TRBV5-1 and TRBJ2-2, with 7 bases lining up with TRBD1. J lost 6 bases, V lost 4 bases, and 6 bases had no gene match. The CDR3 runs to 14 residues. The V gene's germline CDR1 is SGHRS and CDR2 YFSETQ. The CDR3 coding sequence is TGCGCCAGCAGCACCCCAACAGGGGCCGGGGAGCTGTTTTTT. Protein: CASSTPTGAGELFF.

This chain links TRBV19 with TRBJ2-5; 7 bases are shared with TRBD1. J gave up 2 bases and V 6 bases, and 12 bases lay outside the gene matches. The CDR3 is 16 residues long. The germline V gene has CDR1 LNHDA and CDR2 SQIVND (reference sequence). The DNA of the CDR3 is TGTGCCAGTAGCCCCACGACAGGGTACGGGCAAGAGACCCAGTACTTC. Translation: CASSPTTGYGQETQYF.

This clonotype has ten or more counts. In nucleotides, the CDR3 is TGCAGTGCCCCAACAGGGCCGGGTGGCTACACCTTC. Translated: CSAPTGPGGYTF. The chain joins TRBV20-1 to TRBJ1-2; D may be TRBD1 (6 bases). Looked up from germline, CDR1 is DFQATT and CDR2 is SNEGSKA (reference sequence). V gave up 6 bases and J gave up 7 bases, with 15 bases separating them. This CDR3 is built from 12 residues.

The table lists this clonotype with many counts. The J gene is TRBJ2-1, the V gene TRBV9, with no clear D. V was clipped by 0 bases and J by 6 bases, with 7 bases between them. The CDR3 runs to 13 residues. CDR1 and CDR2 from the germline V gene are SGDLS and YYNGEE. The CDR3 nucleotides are TGTGCCAGCAGCGTAGGACGTTTCAATGAGCAGTTCTTC. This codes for CASSVGRFNEQFF.

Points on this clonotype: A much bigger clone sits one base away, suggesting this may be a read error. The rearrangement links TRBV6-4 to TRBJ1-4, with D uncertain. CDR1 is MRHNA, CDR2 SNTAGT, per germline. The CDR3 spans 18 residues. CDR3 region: CTSSDSERDFPLGEKLFF. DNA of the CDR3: TGTACCAGCAGTGACTCGGAGCGCGACTTCCCCTTGGGGGAAAAACTGTTTTTT.

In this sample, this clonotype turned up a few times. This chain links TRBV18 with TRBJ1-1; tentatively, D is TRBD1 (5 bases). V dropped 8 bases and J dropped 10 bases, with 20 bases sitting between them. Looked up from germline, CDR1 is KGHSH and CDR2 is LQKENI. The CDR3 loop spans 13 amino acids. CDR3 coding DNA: TGTGCCAGCACTAAAACCAGGGAGGGAGGAGCTTTCTTT. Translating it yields CASTKTREGGAFF. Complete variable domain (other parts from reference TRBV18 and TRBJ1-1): NAGVMQNPRHLVRRRGQEARLRCSPMKGHSHVYWYRQLPEEGLKFMVYLQKENIIDESGMPKERFSAEFPKEGPSILRIQQVVRGDSAAYFCASTKTREGGAFFGQGTRLTVV.

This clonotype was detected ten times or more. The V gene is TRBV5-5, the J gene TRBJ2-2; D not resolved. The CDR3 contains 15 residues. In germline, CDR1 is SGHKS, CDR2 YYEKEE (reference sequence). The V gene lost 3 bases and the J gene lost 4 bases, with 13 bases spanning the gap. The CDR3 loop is CASSSRETFTGELFF. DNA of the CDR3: TGTGCCAGCAGCTCGCGAGAGACTTTCACCGGGGAGCTGTTTTTT.

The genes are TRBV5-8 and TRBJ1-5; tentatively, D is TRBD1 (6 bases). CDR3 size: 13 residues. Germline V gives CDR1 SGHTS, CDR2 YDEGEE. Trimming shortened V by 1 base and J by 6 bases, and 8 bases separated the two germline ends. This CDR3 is CASSLQGPQPQHF. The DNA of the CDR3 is TGTGCCAGCAGCTTGCAGGGGCCTCAGCCCCAGCATTTT.

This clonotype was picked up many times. CDR3 sequence (DNA): TGTGCCAGCAGCCAAGAATTTCAGATTACAGATACGCAGTATTTT. Amino acids: CASSQEFQITDTQYF. This chain connects TRBV3-1 to TRBJ2-3; D gene unclear. Per the germline V gene, CDR1 is LGHDT and CDR2 is YNNKEL (reference sequence). There are 15 residues in the CDR3. V was shortened by 0 bases and J by 3 bases, with 10 bases between the two germline ends.

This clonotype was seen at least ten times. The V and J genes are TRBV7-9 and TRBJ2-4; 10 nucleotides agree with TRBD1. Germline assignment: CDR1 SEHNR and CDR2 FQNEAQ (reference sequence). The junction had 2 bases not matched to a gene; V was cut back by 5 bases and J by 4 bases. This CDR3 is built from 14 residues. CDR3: CASSQGQGKNIQYF. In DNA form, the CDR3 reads TGTGCCAGCAGCCAGGGACAGGGGAAAAACATTCAGTACTTC.

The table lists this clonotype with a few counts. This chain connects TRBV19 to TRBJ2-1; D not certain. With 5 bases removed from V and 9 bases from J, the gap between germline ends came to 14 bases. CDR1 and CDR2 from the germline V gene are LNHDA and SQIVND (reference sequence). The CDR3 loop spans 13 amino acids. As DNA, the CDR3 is TGTGCCAGTAGTGTCCATTTGGGCAGTGAGCAGTTCTTC. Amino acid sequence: CASSVHLGSEQFF. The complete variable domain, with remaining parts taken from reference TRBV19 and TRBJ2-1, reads DGGITQSPKYLFRKEGQNVTLSCEQNLNHDAMYWYRQDPGQGLRLIYYSQIVNDFQKGDIAEGYSVSREKKESFPLTVTSAQKNPTAFYLCASSVHLGSEQFFGPGTRLTVL.

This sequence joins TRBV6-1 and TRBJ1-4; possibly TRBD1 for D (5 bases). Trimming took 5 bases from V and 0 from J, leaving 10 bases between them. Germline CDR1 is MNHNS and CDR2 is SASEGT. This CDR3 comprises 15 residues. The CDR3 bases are TGTGCCAGCAGTCACCAGGGTGCAACTAATGAAAAACTGTTTTTT. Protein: CASSHQGATNEKLFF.

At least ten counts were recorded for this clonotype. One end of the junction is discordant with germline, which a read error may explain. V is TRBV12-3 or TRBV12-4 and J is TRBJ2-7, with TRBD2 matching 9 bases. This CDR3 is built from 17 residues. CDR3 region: CASSLGGLANNPYGQYF. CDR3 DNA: TGTGCCAGCAGTTTAGGCGGACTAGCGAATAATCCCTACGGGCAGTACTTC.

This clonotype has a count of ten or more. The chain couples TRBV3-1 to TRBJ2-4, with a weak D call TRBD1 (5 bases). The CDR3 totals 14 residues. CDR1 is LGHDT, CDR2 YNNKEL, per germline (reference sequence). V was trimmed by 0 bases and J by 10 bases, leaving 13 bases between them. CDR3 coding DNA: TGTGCCAGCAGCCAAGATTGGGGCCATCGAATTCAGTACTTC. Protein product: CASSQDWGHRIQYF.

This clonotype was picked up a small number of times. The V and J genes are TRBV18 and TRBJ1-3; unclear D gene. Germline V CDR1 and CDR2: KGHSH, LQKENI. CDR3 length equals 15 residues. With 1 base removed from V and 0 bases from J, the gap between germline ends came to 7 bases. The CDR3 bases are TGTGCCAGCTCACCACGAGGGTACTCTGGAAACACCATATATTTT. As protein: CASSPRGYSGNTIYF.

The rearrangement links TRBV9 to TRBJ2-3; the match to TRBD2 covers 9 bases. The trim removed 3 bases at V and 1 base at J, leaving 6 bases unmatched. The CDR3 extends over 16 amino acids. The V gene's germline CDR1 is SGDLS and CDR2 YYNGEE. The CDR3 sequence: CASSDPRLAGTDTQYF. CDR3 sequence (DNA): TGTGCCAGCAGCGATCCTAGACTAGCGGGCACAGATACGCAGTATTTT.